This T cell receptor (beta chain) comes out of a study of shared clonotypes between healthy human individuals. Comments on this clone: No antigen is known for it.

The length of the CDR3 is 14 residues. V lost 4 bases and J 2 bases, leaving 15 bases between the germline ends. CDR1 and CDR2 (germline): SQVTM, ANQGSEA. Some clones are missing from TCRdb's copy, which holds only in-frame ones; the method was immunoSEQ multiplex PCR. This table holds 2,500,000 or so clones, 80% to 95% found once. Broader study findings: Clonotype sharing among donors likely depends on sequencing depth.

This clonotype was sampled from a man aged 18 to 35 in good health. Some clones in this sample may be carry-over from other donors' samples. The sample consisted of naive CD4+ T cells from PBMCs. Subset described: CD45RA+ positively selected. The V gene is TRBV29-1, the J gene TRBJ2-7, with D possibly TRBD1 on 7 matching bases. CDR3 nucleotides: TGCAGCGTTGGAGGGGGGACAGCTACCTACGAGCAGTACTTC. Protein sequence: CSVGGGTATYEQYF.